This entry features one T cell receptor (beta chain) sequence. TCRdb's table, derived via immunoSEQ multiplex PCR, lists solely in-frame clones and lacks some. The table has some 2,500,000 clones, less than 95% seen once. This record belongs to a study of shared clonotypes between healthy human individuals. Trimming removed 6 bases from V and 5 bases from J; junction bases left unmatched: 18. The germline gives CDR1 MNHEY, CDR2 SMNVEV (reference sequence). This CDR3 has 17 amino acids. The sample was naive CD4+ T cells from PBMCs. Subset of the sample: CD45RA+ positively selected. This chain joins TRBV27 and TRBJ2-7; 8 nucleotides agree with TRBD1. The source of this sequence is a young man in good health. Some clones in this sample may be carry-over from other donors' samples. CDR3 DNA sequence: TGTGCCAGCAGGCCACTGAGGCGGCAGGGGGCTTCACACGAGCAGTACTTC. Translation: CASRPLRRQGASHEQYF.